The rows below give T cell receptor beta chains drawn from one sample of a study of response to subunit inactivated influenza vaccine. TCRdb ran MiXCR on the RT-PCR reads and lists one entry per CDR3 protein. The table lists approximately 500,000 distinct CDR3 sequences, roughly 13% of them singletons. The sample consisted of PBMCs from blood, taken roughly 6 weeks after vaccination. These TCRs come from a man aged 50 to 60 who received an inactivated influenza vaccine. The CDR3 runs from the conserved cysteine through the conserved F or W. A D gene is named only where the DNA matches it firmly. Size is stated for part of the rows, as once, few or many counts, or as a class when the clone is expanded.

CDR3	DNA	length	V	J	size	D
CSVEPGQLNTEAFF	TGCAGCGTCGAACCGGGACAGTTGAACACTGAAGCTTTCTTT	14	TRBV29-1	TRBJ1-1	few	TRBD1
CASSYPRGGGSNQPQHF	TGTGCCAGCAGTTACCCGCGAGGAGGGGGTAGCAATCAGCCCCAGCATTTT	17	TRBV6-2/TRBV6-3	TRBJ1-5	few	.
CSARRDSPLEQYF	TGCAGTGCTAGACGGGACTCTCCCCTCGAGCAGTACTTC	13	TRBV20-1	TRBJ2-7	many	.
CASSESNRGTYEQYF	TGCGCCAGCAGTGAGTCAAACAGGGGGACCTACGAGCAGTACTTC	15	TRBV10-2	TRBJ2-7	many	TRBD1
CSAGQGAGEQFF	TGCAGCGCCGGACAGGGGGCTGGTGAGCAGTTCTTC	12	TRBV29-1	TRBJ2-1	many	TRBD1
CASNPVGAPTGVQYF	TGTGCCAGCAACCCGGTAGGGGCCCCAACAGGCGTTCAGTACTTC	15	TRBV12-3/TRBV12-4	TRBJ2-4	few	.
CASRRRSGELFF	TGTGCCAGCAGAAGACGGAGCGGGGAGCTGTTTTTT	12	TRBV7-9	TRBJ2-2	many	.
CATSRDPRQGGSYNEQFF	TGTGCCACCAGCAGAGATCCTCGACAGGGGGGATCCTACAATGAGCAGTTCTTC	18	TRBV15	TRBJ2-1	.	TRBD1
CASTSSAPNTEAFF	TGTGCCAGCACCTCCTCTGCCCCGAACACTGAAGCTTTCTTT	14	TRBV7-9	TRBJ1-1	few	.
CASSSAPGQQFF	TGTGCCAGCAGCTCGGCGCCGGGACAGCAGTTCTTC	12	TRBV6-2/TRBV6-3	TRBJ2-1	few	.
CASSPGIGFHNEQFF	TGTGCCAGCAGCCCCGGGATAGGGTTTCACAATGAGCAGTTCTTC	15	TRBV4-2	TRBJ2-1	.	.
CASSPRTGTNEKLFF	TGTGCCAGCAGCCCCCGGACAGGGACTAATGAAAAACTGTTTTTT	15	TRBV4-2	TRBJ1-4	.	TRBD1
CASSLDPGVYYGYTF	TGTGCCAGCAGCTTAGACCCAGGGGTCTACTATGGCTACACCTTC	15	TRBV7-8	TRBJ1-2	few	.
CASSPTGDGYEQYF	TGTGCCAGCAGTCCGACAGGAGATGGCTACGAGCAGTACTTC	14	TRBV7-8	TRBJ2-7	few	.
CASSVEVGWTVNSNQPQHF	TGTGCCAGCAGCGTAGAAGTAGGGTGGACAGTAAATAGCAATCAGCCCCAGCATTTT	19	TRBV11-2	TRBJ1-5	.	.
CASSSLGTYNEQFF	TGTGCCAGCAGTTCTCTAGGGACATACAATGAGCAGTTCTTC	14	TRBV6-5	TRBJ2-1	few	.
CASMVWVGGSFYEQYF	TGTGCCAGCATGGTATGGGTCGGCGGGAGTTTTTACGAGCAGTACTTC	16	TRBV6-1	TRBJ2-7	.	TRBD2
CSARWRGEQFF	TGCAGTGCTAGATGGCGGGGTGAGCAGTTCTTC	11	TRBV20-1	TRBJ2-1	.	.
CASSESPGLAGQETQYF	TGTGCCAGCAGTGAATCCCCGGGACTAGCGGGCCAAGAGACCCAGTACTTC	17	TRBV25-1	TRBJ2-5	.	TRBD2
CASSFGGPTKNIQYF	TGTGCCAGCAGTTTTGGTGGTCCAACCAAAAACATTCAGTACTTC	15	TRBV12-3/TRBV12-4	TRBJ2-4	many	.
CASSRPGKGYTF	TGTGCCAGCTCACGCCCGGGGAAGGGCTACACCTTC	12	TRBV18	TRBJ1-2	.	.
CASSLLGGRGQETQYF	TGTGCCAGCAGCTTGTTGGGAGGACGGGGGCAAGAGACCCAGTACTTC	16	TRBV5-6	TRBJ2-5	.	.
CASSLEGGFTEAFF	TGTGCCAGCAGCTTGGAAGGAGGTTTCACTGAAGCTTTCTTT	14	TRBV5-5	TRBJ1-1	few	.
CSASPMARGTEAFF	TGCAGTGCTAGTCCTATGGCAAGGGGCACTGAAGCTTTCTTT	14	TRBV20-1	TRBJ1-1	few	.
CASSSWGRIDTQYF	TGTGCCAGCAGCTCCTGGGGCCGGATAGATACGCAGTATTTT	14	TRBV7-9	TRBJ2-3	few	.
CASSGDRGRSYTF	TGTGCCAGCAGCGGAGACAGGGGGCGCAGCTACACCTTC	13	TRBV7-6	TRBJ1-2	.	TRBD1
CASSRIGQGNTGELFF	TGCGCCAGCAGCCGCATAGGACAGGGGAACACCGGGGAGCTGTTTTTT	16	TRBV4-3	TRBJ2-2	.	TRBD1
CASSPAGAQSTDTQYF	TGTGCCAGCAGTCCAGCGGGGGCCCAGAGCACAGATACGCAGTATTTT	16	TRBV6-2/TRBV6-3	TRBJ2-3	few	TRBD2
CAISRDLIASEETTQYF	TGTGCCATCAGCCGGGACTTAATCGCCTCAGAGGAGACGACCCAGTACTTC	17	TRBV10-3	TRBJ2-5	few	.
CASSSHPSYEQYF	TGTGCCAGCAGTTCCCACCCCTCCTACGAGCAGTACTTC	13	TRBV12-3/TRBV12-4	TRBJ2-7	.	.
CSARDRDTHLLYNEQFF	TGCAGTGCTAGAGACCGGGACACCCACCTTCTATACAATGAGCAGTTCTTC	17	TRBV20-1	TRBJ2-1	.	.
CASSYSAGLQFF	TGTGCCAGCAGTTACTCGGCGGGCCTGCAGTTCTTC	12	TRBV6-5	TRBJ2-1	.	.
CATSAPWGVTQYF	TGTGCCACCAGTGCCCCATGGGGTGTGACCCAGTACTTC	13	TRBV24-1	TRBJ2-5	.	.
CATSDTGRSSYNEQFF	TGTGCCACCAGTGATACGGGGCGGAGCTCCTACAATGAGCAGTTCTTC	16	TRBV24-1	TRBJ2-1	.	.
CASSNRGGTNNEQFF	TGTGCCAGCAGTAATCGCGGGGGGACTAACAATGAGCAGTTCTTC	15	TRBV2	TRBJ2-1	.	TRBD2
CASSSTSVETQYF	TGTGCCAGCAGCAGTACTAGTGTGGAGACCCAGTACTTC	13	TRBV5-5	TRBJ2-5	few	.
CASKKDTGELFF	TGTGCCAGCAAAAAGGACACCGGGGAGCTGTTTTTT	12	TRBV6-5	TRBJ2-2	few	.
CASSQRQPGAYEQYF	TGCGCCAGCAGCCAGCGTCAGCCAGGGGCCTACGAGCAGTACTTC	15	TRBV5-1	TRBJ2-7	.	.
CSALGQGLPKNIQYF	TGCAGTGCTTTAGGACAGGGGCTACCCAAAAACATTCAGTACTTC	15	TRBV20-1	TRBJ2-4	.	TRBD1
CATRQGASDGYTF	TGTGCCACCCGACAGGGGGCTTCGGATGGCTACACCTTC	13	TRBV28	TRBJ1-2	few	TRBD1
CATSDSGTVYEQYF	TGTGCCACCAGTGATTCCGGGACCGTCTACGAGCAGTACTTC	14	TRBV24-1	TRBJ2-7	.	.
CASSQRSVGRGTDTQYF	TGCGCCAGCAGCCAAAGGTCCGTTGGTCGCGGGACAGATACGCAGTATTTT	17	TRBV4-3	TRBJ2-3	few	.
CASSPGTGYDEKLFF	TGCGCCAGCAGCCCCGGGACAGGATACGATGAAAAACTGTTTTTT	15	TRBV5-1	TRBJ1-4	.	TRBD1
CASSLGDSSYGYTF	TGTGCCAGCAGCTTGGGCGACAGTTCATATGGCTACACCTTC	14	TRBV7-8	TRBJ1-2	few	.
CASSLVVGYGLSTDTQYF	TGTGCCAGCAGCTTAGTGGTCGGGTATGGCCTTAGCACAGATACGCAGTATTTT	18	TRBV11-2	TRBJ2-3	few	.
CASSLEGAFNSPLHF	TGTGCCAGCAGCTTAGAGGGGGCCTTTAATTCACCCCTCCACTTT	15	TRBV7-6	TRBJ1-6	few	TRBD1
CASSYGLAGGSEQYF	TGTGCCAGCAGTTATGGACTAGCGGGAGGGTCCGAGCAGTACTTC	15	TRBV6-5	TRBJ2-7	many	TRBD2
CATHPGISSDTQYF	TGTGCCACCCATCCCGGGATTTCTTCGGATACGCAGTATTTT	14	TRBV10-3	TRBJ2-3	many	.
CSARATRGQGNNEQFF	TGCAGTGCTAGAGCCACACGGGGACAGGGAAACAATGAGCAGTTCTTC	16	TRBV20-1	TRBJ2-1	many	TRBD1
CASSLSRIEQFF	TGCGCCAGCAGCTTATCACGCATTGAGCAGTTCTTC	12	TRBV5-1	TRBJ2-1	once	.
CASSQDTSNSPLHF	TGTGCCAGCAGCCAAGATACAAGTAATTCACCCCTCCACTTT	14	TRBV4-2	TRBJ1-6	.	.
CASSQEWGLWGNEQFF	TGTGCCAGCAGCCAAGAATGGGGCCTATGGGGAAATGAGCAGTTCTTC	16	TRBV14	TRBJ2-1	.	.
CASRGPPTYEQYF	TGTGCCAGCCGGGGGCCGCCGACCTACGAGCAGTACTTC	13	TRBV7-9	TRBJ2-7	.	.
CAAGRTDTQYF	TGTGCCGCGGGGAGGACAGATACGCAGTATTTT	11	TRBV10-3	TRBJ2-3	few	.